This T cell receptor (beta chain) originates from a study of T cells in pancreatic ductal adenocarcinoma. Measured with immunoSEQ multiplex PCR; TCRdb has only the in-frame clones, and not every one. The table has around 94,000 clones, about 95% seen once. The selected patients with pancreatic ductal adenocarcinoma had surgery but no neoadjuvant therapy. The CDR3 has 15 amino acids. Germline V lookup: CDR1 MNHEY, CDR2 SVGAGI. V lost 6 bases, J lost 7 bases, and 7 bases stayed unmatched. Worth noting for this clone: The target antigen is unknown.

The study, taken as a whole, reports: Tumor-versus-blood clonality comparisons may be biased toward lower tumor diversity. No significant tumor-blood clonality difference; means were about 0.1 and 0.07. Blood had more productive templates and roughly 8-fold more unique clonotypes than tumor.

This receptor was taken from a human donor with pancreatic ductal adenocarcinoma. This chain uses TRBV6-5 with TRBJ2-2; 11 bases line up with TRBD2. The sample was PBMCs. CDR3 bases: TGTGCCAGCAGCCTACTAGCGGGAGTATTCGGGGAGCTGTTTTTT. Protein product: CASSLLAGVFGELFF.